A single sample is the source of the 25 T cell receptor beta chains below, sequenced in a study of regulatory T cells in long-lasting Graves disease. Building the TCR beta libraries relied on iRepertoire HTBI primers, and CDR3 regions underwent Arm-PCR. TCRdb ran MiXCR on the multiplex PCR reads and lists one entry per CDR3 protein. This sample carries roughly 500,000 distinct CDR3 sequences, around a fifth of them seen once, and the ten largest clones take roughly 7%. Time point given: persistent/refractory GD, antithyroid drugs over 5 years with positive TRAb. Generation of the TCR library employed RNA extracted from PBMCs. The source material was peripheral blood mononuclear cells (PBMCs), sampled when the disease was refractory, from a patient treated with antithyroid drugs. The receptors stem from a female donor with Graves disease.

This clonotype occurred a few times. Written as DNA, the CDR3 is TGTGCCAGCAGAAACAGCCCCAGGGGCTACGAGCAGTACTTC. Its translation: CASRNSPRGYEQYF. The chain employs TRBV12-3 or TRBV12-4 and TRBJ2-7; possibly TRBD1 for D (6 bases). The V gene lost 6 bases and the J gene lost 3 bases, with 15 bases spanning the gap. The CDR3 is 14 amino acids.

CDR3 coding DNA: TGTGCCAGCAGCTCCGGGACATACCAAAACATTCAGTACTTC. Its translation is CASSSGTYQNIQYF. V gene TRBV14 combines with J gene TRBJ2-4, with D maybe TRBD1 (6 bases). Per germline, CDR1 SGHDN and CDR2 FVKESK. The V and J ends lost 5 bases and 5 bases respectively, with 13 bases between them. This CDR3 has 14 residues.

The chain couples TRBV5-6 to TRBJ2-6; 7 nucleotides agree with TRBD1. The CDR3 extends over 15 amino acids. Per germline, CDR1 SGHDT and CDR2 YYEEEE. Trimming at V came to 4 bases and at J to 1 base, leaving 2 bases not matched to a gene. The CDR3 loop is CASSKTGSGANVLTF. The DNA of the CDR3 is TGTGCCAGCAGCAAGACAGGGTCTGGGGCCAACGTCCTGACTTTC.

Regarding this clonotype: This sequence may be a read error, since a much larger clone differs from it by one base. The rearrangement joins TRBV6-1 to TRBJ1-5, with 11 bases aligning to TRBD1. Germline CDR1 and CDR2: MNHNS and SASEGT. This CDR3 has 14 residues. CDR3 DNA: TGTACCACTAAGGACAGGGGGCTCTATCAGCCCCAGCATTTT. Translation: CTTKDRGLYQPQHF.

This clonotype came up many times. The CDR3 region has the DNA TGTGCCAGCAGCGCGGGACAGCCCAGCTATGGCTACACCTTC. This translates into CASSAGQPSYGYTF. This chain uses TRBV13 with TRBJ1-2; 7 bases are shared with TRBD1. Trimming cost V 5 bases and J 4 bases; bases outside gene matches: 7. Looked up from germline, CDR1 is PRHDT and CDR2 is FYEKMQ (reference sequence). The CDR3 runs to 14 residues.

The chain links TRBV11-2 to TRBJ1-5; no clear D. This CDR3 region has 17 residues. The V gene's germline CDR1 is SGHAT and CDR2 FQNNGV. V was clipped by 3 bases and J by 1 base, with 16 bases between them. CDR3: CASSLSLDDPSNQPQHF. The CDR3 DNA sequence: TGTGCCAGCAGCTTGTCCCTAGACGACCCGAGCAATCAGCCCCAGCATTTT.

The chain uses TRBV3-1 and TRBJ1-2; D gene uncertain. CDR1 is LGHDT, CDR2 YNNKEL, per germline (reference sequence). V was cut by 10 bases and J by 8 bases, with 14 bases left in between. The CDR3 covers 11 residues. This CDR3 reads CATSPMDGYTF. For the CDR3, the DNA is TGTGCCACCAGTCCTATGGACGGCTACACCTTC.

This clonotype has ten or more counts. V gene TRBV28 combines with J gene TRBJ2-5; no clear D gene. Trimming removed 6 bases from V and 4 bases from J, with 12 bases in between. This CDR3 is 13 amino acids long. The germline V gene encodes CDR1 MDHEN and CDR2 SYDVKM. The CDR3 is CASRDGILETQYF. The CDR3 DNA is TGTGCCAGCAGAGATGGGATCCTAGAGACCCAGTACTTC. Supplemented by reference TRBV28 and TRBJ2-5, the full variable domain reads DVKVTQSSRYLVKRTGEKVFLECVQDMDHENMFWYRQDPGLGLRLIYFSYDVKMKEKGDIPEGYSVSREKKERFSLILESASTNQTSMYLCASRDGILETQYFGPGTRLLVL.

The V and J genes are TRBV29-1 and TRBJ1-2; D might be TRBD1 (6 bases). The V end was cut by 7 bases, the J end by 1 base, with 16 bases between. Germline-derived CDR1 and CDR2 are SQVTM and ANQGSEA. There are 14 residues in the CDR3. CDR3 nucleotide sequence: TGCAGCGCCGCAGAGGGGGGCAGTAACTATGGCTACACCTTC. It specifies CSAAEGGSNYGYTF.

J is TRBJ1-1 and V is TRBV6-2 or TRBV6-3; D gene uncertain. Trimming cost V 8 bases and J 1 base, with 8 bases left between them. Per the germline V gene, CDR1 is MNHEY and CDR2 is SVGEGT. The CDR3 contains 12 residues. The CDR3 spells CASDQKNTEAFF. The CDR3 DNA reads as TGTGCCAGCGACCAAAAGAACACTGAAGCTTTCTTT.

There are a few counts of this clonotype. This sequence joins TRBV3-1 and TRBJ1-6; the match to TRBD1 covers 7 bases. The junction had 3 bases not matched to a gene; V was cut back by 1 base and J by 9 bases. This CDR3 contains 14 residues. CDR1 and CDR2 (germline): LGHDT, YNNKEL (reference sequence). CDR3 protein: CASSQGGGGSPLHF. In DNA, the CDR3 is TGTGCCAGCAGCCAAGGAGGGGGCGGTTCACCCCTCCACTTT.

This clonotype was detected many times. CDR3 DNA: TGTGCCAGCAAGAATTCCAGAACCAAAAACATTCAGTACTTC. Residues: CASKNSRTKNIQYF. The V and J genes are TRBV13 and TRBJ2-4; D is unclear. CDR3 length: 14 amino acids. Germline lookup yields CDR1 PRHDT and CDR2 FYEKMQ (reference sequence). The V end was cut by 7 bases, the J end by 2 bases, with 12 bases between.

Note on this clonotype: A read error may explain this, as a much larger clone is one base away. The chain couples TRBV6-2 or TRBV6-3 to TRBJ1-5, with a tentative D call TRBD1 (5 bases). This CDR3 comprises 16 residues. The germline V and J ends were trimmed by 0 bases and 5 bases, with 14 bases remaining between them. Germline V gives CDR1 MNHEY, CDR2 SVGEGT. The CDR3 nucleotides are TGTGCCAGCAGTTACTCGAAGGGCAGGGTCTATCAGCCCCAGCATTTT. The encoded protein is CASSYSKGRVYQPQHF.

This sequence joins TRBV20-1 and TRBJ1-1, with 10 bases lining up with TRBD1. From germline, CDR1 is DFQATT and CDR2 SNEGSKA (reference sequence). V gave up 1 base and J gave up 7 bases; unmatched junction bases: 6. The CDR3 covers 14 residues. CDR3 nucleotides: TGCAGTGCTAGAGGTACGGGGACAGGGGTTGAAGCTTTCTTT. The encoded protein is CSARGTGTGVEAFF.

The genes are TRBV7-2 and TRBJ1-2; no clear D gene. V gave up 1 base and J gave up 4 bases, with 22 bases separating them. Germline CDR1 reads SGHTA; CDR2 reads FQGNSA. The CDR3 length is 18 residues. CDR3 nucleotide sequence: TGTGCCAGCAGCTTAGTTGCGGTCCGGGCCAGCTTTGTCTATGGCTACACCTTC. Amino acids: CASSLVAVRASFVYGYTF. Full variable domain (outside the CDR3, taken from reference TRBV7-2 and TRBJ1-2): GAGVSQSPSNKVTEKGKDVELRCDPISGHTALYWYRQSLGQGLEFLIYFQGNSAPDKSGLPSDRFSAERTGGSVSTLTIQRTQQEDSAVYLCASSLVAVRASFVYGYTFGSGTRLTVV.

The chain links TRBV29-1 to TRBJ2-3, with 7 bases fitting TRBD2. CDR1 is SQVTM, CDR2 ANQGSEA, per germline. V was clipped by 3 bases and J by 2 bases; unmatched bases: 14. There are 17 residues in the CDR3. CDR3 sequence reads: CSVDPWEGLPTTDTQYF. In nucleotides, the CDR3 is TGCAGCGTTGACCCCTGGGAGGGCCTCCCTACCACAGATACGCAGTATTTT.

The chain combines TRBV7-8 with TRBJ2-2; D is uncertain. Between the trimmed V and J ends, which lost 3 bases and 4 bases, there was a span of 6 bases. The length of the CDR3 is 13 residues. In germline, CDR1 is SGHVS, CDR2 FQNEAQ. The CDR3 coding sequence is TGTGCCAGCAGCTTTGAGACCACCGGGGAGCTGTTTTTT. This codes for CASSFETTGELFF.

This chain links TRBV20-1 with TRBJ2-2, with 7 nucleotides matching TRBD1. Germline CDR1 and CDR2: DFQATT and SNEGSKA (reference sequence). CDR3 length: 14 residues. J lost 2 bases, V lost 5 bases, and 5 bases had no gene match. The CDR3 DNA is TGCAGTGCTGCCGGGACAGTAAACACCGGGGAGCTGTTTTTT. It specifies CSAAGTVNTGELFF.

The rearrangement joins TRBV5-1 to TRBJ2-1; TRBD1 might be the D (8 bases). Germline V gene lookup returns CDR1 SGHRS and CDR2 YFSETQ. V was shortened by 4 bases and J by 9 bases, with 20 bases between the two germline ends. The CDR3 sequence is 15 residues long. The CDR3 here is CASSTGQAGAGEQFF. The CDR3 DNA is TGCGCCAGCAGCACGGGACAGGCGGGGGCAGGTGAGCAGTTCTTC. Full variable domain (remainder filled in from reference TRBV5-1 and TRBJ2-1): KAGVTQTPRYLIKTRGQQVTLSCSPISGHRSVSWYQQTPGQGLQFLFEYFSETQRNKGNFPGRFSGRQFSNSRSEMNVSTLELGDSALYLCASSTGQAGAGEQFFGPGTRLTVL.

V gene TRBV6-1 combines with J gene TRBJ2-5, with unresolved D. Germline CDR1 and CDR2: MNHNS and SASEGT. The CDR3 is 13 amino acids. Trimming took off 8 bases at V and 5 bases at J, with 15 bases between the two ends. The chain's CDR3 is CASPGGLWETQYF. DNA of the CDR3: TGTGCCAGCCCCGGCGGCCTATGGGAGACCCAGTACTTC.

The V and J genes are TRBV7-6 and TRBJ1-6, with D possibly matching TRBD1 (6 bases). There are 16 residues in the CDR3. The germline V and J ends were trimmed by 5 bases and 5 bases, with 16 bases remaining between them. Per the germline V gene, CDR1 is SGHVS and CDR2 is FNYEAQ. CDR3: CASSVSGDGNNSPLHF. The CDR3 bases are TGTGCCAGCAGCGTATCAGGGGACGGAAATAATTCACCCCTCCACTTT.

A word on this clonotype: At one boundary the junction diverges from the germline segment, which might be a read error. The chain recombines TRBV5-1 with TRBJ2-7; 12 bases agree with TRBD1. Germline CDR1 is SGHRS and CDR2 is YFSETQ. The CDR3 spans 15 residues. The DNA for the CDR3 is TGCGCCAGCAGCTTGGCGGGACAGGGGGCTTACGAGCAGTGCTTC. Protein product: CASSLAGQGAYEQCF.

This clonotype was observed a few times. The V call is TRBV5-1, the J call TRBJ2-6; D remains unclear. V gave up 0 bases and J gave up 0 bases, with 16 bases separating them. CDR1 and CDR2 from the germline V gene are SGHRS and YFSETQ. The CDR3 loop spans 19 amino acids. The CDR3 DNA reads TGCGCCAGCAGCTTGGCCCCAGTCAGCCTAAACTCTGGGGCCAACGTCCTGACTTTC. This sequence encodes CASSLAPVSLNSGANVLTF.

The chain recombines TRBV12-3 or TRBV12-4 with TRBJ2-1; D ambiguous. Trimming took off 2 bases at V and 0 bases at J, with 8 bases between the two ends. The CDR3 is 15 residues long. The CDR3 bases are TGTGCCAGCAGTTTATTGTGGAGCTCCTACAATGAGCAGTTCTTC. Translation: CASSLLWSSYNEQFF.

This chain joins TRBV20-1 and TRBJ2-7; 10 bases fit TRBD2. This CDR3 is 16 amino acids long. Germline values: CDR1 DFQATT, CDR2 SNEGSKA (reference sequence). The J segment lost 1 base and the V segment lost 0 bases, leaving 6 bases of the junction unmatched. The CDR3 region is CSARDRNSGRSYEQYF. CDR3 nucleotides: TGCAGTGCTAGAGATAGGAATAGCGGGAGGTCCTACGAGCAGTACTTC.